This TCR beta chain originates from a study of T cell repertoires in cytomegalovirus infection. The CDR3 has 12 amino acids. The V and J ends lost 1 base and 14 bases respectively, with 11 bases between them. Germline loops: CDR1 SEHNR, CDR2 FQNEAQ (reference sequence). TCRdb recomputed calls from the reads with MiXCR, one row per CDR3 protein. This sample has about 830,000 distinct CDR3 sequences, with roughly 33% found just once. A note on this clonotype: Its antigen is unknown.

The starting material was cultured CD8+ T cells from PBMCs, obtained from culture after CMV antigen stimulation. The receptor comes from a human donor in good health (CMV status not recorded). Some clones in this sample may be carry-over from other donors' samples. This chain uses TRBV7-9 with TRBJ1-4; no reliable D call. This CDR3 reads CASSLVELGLFF. CDR3 in DNA: TGTGCCAGCAGCTTAGTGGAACTGGGGCTGTTTTTT.